Below, 29 T cell receptor beta chains from the same sample are listed, as sequenced in a study of T cell changes during pregnancy in multiple sclerosis (dated by TCRdb to the late 2010s). Library construction relied on the immunoSEQ multiplex PCR assay. What TCRdb holds here is the immuneACCESS table cut down to in-frame rearrangements. Part of the clones is not present; checked against another copy, under half of the missing clones reflect an unresolved V gene, and the others are unexplained. The sample data list about 29,000 clones, and about nine tenths of these were observed just once. The ten largest make up about 6.3% of the sample. The sequencing used CD8+ T cells from peripheral blood mononuclear cells, collected after pregnancy. Receptor source: a female donor with multiple sclerosis, enrolled in a pregnancy study.

This clone was counted once. The chain uses TRBV6-1 and TRBJ2-7; TRBD2 aligns across 11 bases. The CDR3 spans 15 residues. Germline V gene sequence: CDR1 MNHNS, CDR2 SASEGT. The V and J ends lost 7 bases and 2 bases, in that order; junction bases with no gene match: 7. The DNA of the CDR3 is TGTGCCAGCACACCCCTAGCGGGAGGCACCTACGAGCAGTACTTC. Its protein product is CASTPLAGGTYEQYF.

V usage is TRBV5-6 and J usage is TRBJ2-5; D is possibly TRBD1 (6 bases). CDR3 length equals 13 residues. From germline, CDR1 is SGHDT and CDR2 YYEEEE. V lost 7 bases and J 3 bases, leaving 13 bases between the germline ends. CDR3 sequence: CASQYRVEETQYF. The CDR3 coding sequence is TGTGCCAGCCAATACAGGGTCGAAGAGACCCAGTACTTC.

The V call is TRBV7-9, the J call TRBJ2-3; D is unresolved. Germline loops: CDR1 SEHNR, CDR2 FQNEAQ (reference sequence). The CDR3 covers 15 residues. The V gene lost 5 bases and the J gene lost 0 bases, with 12 bases spanning the gap. CDR3 amino acids: CASSPGVVSTDTQYF. Here the CDR3 DNA reads TGTGCCAGCAGCCCCGGTGTGGTGAGCACAGATACGCAGTATTTT.

For this clone: Other DNA sequences in the sample encode the same CDR3. The gene calls are TRBV2 and TRBJ2-7; the D is unclear. The CDR3 is made up of 10 amino acids. V lost 5 bases and J 4 bases, leaving 3 bases between the germline ends. CDR1 and CDR2 (germline): SNHLY, FYNNEI. The chain's CDR3 is CASSQYEQYF. The CDR3 bases are TGTGCCAGCAGTCAGTACGAGCAGTACTTC.

J is TRBJ2-1 and V is TRBV6-1, with 8 bases that match TRBD2. Trimming removed 5 bases from V and 2 bases from J; junction bases left unmatched: 5. This CDR3 comprises 15 residues. In germline, CDR1 is MNHNS, CDR2 SASEGT. Here the CDR3 reads CASSNLAGPYNEQFF. The CDR3 bases are TGTGCCAGCAGTAACCTAGCGGGCCCCTACAATGAGCAGTTCTTC.

This clone was picked up a small number of times. This chain links TRBV13 with TRBJ1-1, with unresolved D. The CDR3 consists of 16 residues. Germline V lookup: CDR1 PRHDT, CDR2 FYEKMQ (reference sequence). V was trimmed by 2 bases and J by 3 bases, leaving 16 bases between them. CDR3 sequence: CASSLSGSGWDTEAFF. The DNA for the CDR3 is TGTGCCAGCAGCTTATCGGGGAGTGGTTGGGACACTGAAGCTTTCTTT.

The chain links TRBV19 to TRBJ1-2, with D hard to call. There are 15 residues in the CDR3. Germline lookup yields CDR1 LNHDA and CDR2 SQIVND (reference sequence). Trimming took off 4 bases at V and 2 bases at J, with 14 bases between the two ends. CDR3 region: CASSNGQQLNYGYTF. The CDR3 DNA reads TGTGCCAGTAGTAATGGGCAGCAACTCAACTATGGCTACACCTTC.

The rearrangement links TRBV6-5 to TRBJ1-2; 7 bases line up with TRBD1. The CDR3 sequence is 14 residues long. Losses at the gene ends were 5 bases for V and 4 bases for J; bases not matched to a gene: 7. Germline CDR1 MNHEY, CDR2 SVGAGI. The CDR3 spells CASSRQGGFYGYTF. The CDR3, as DNA: TGTGCCAGCAGTCGACAGGGTGGGTTCTATGGCTACACCTTC.

The CDR3 bases are TGTGCCACCAGCAACCTCAGGGGGCCCTCCTACGAGCAGTACTTC. Translation: CATSNLRGPSYEQYF. This sequence joins TRBV15 and TRBJ2-7; TRBD1 matches 8 bases. Germline values: CDR1 LNHNV, CDR2 YYDKDF (reference sequence). V trimming: 4 bases; J trimming: 0 bases; junction bases outside the gene matches: 5. This CDR3 is 15 amino acids long.

The chain couples TRBV12-5 to TRBJ2-1; TRBD2 is a possible D gene (5 bases). V lost 6 bases and J 10 bases, leaving 19 bases between the germline ends. CDR1 is LGHNT and CDR2 is FRNRAP in the germline V gene. CDR3 length: 14 residues. The CDR3 nucleotides read TGTGCTAGTGGGCCCGACTACCTACTGGGGGAGCAGTTCTTC. Protein sequence: CASGPDYLLGEQFF.

The chain carries TRBV5-4 and TRBJ2-2, with 8 bases lining up with TRBD2. Germline V lookup: CDR1 SGHNT, CDR2 YYREEE (reference sequence). This CDR3 has 16 residues. V lost 9 bases, J lost 0 bases, and 10 bases stayed unmatched. In DNA, the CDR3 is TGTGCCATCCCCCGAATAGCGGGACCGAACACCGGGGAGCTGTTTTTT. The encoded protein is CAIPRIAGPNTGELFF.

The chain is built from TRBV11-2 and TRBJ2-1, with D maybe TRBD2 (5 bases). Germline CDR1 SGHAT, CDR2 FQNNGV. The germline V and J ends were trimmed by 8 bases and 6 bases, with 17 bases remaining between them. This CDR3 contains 14 residues. Written as DNA, the CDR3 is TGTGCCAGCTCGGGATTAAGGCAAATCAATGAGCAGTTCTTC. Protein product: CASSGLRQINEQFF.

The rearrangement uses TRBV19 and TRBJ1-2; 8 nucleotides agree with TRBD1. Germline CDR1 and CDR2: LNHDA and SQIVND (reference sequence). V lost 6 bases to trimming and J lost 6 bases; unmatched junction nucleotides: 18. CDR3 length: 17 amino acids. CDR3 loop: CASSHGKTETGDDGYTF. CDR3 in DNA: TGTGCCAGTAGCCACGGTAAGACCGAGACAGGGGATGATGGCTACACCTTC.

This chain links TRBV13 with TRBJ2-7, with TRBD2 identical over 9 bases. The CDR3 contains 15 residues. Germline V gene sequence: CDR1 PRHDT, CDR2 FYEKMQ (reference sequence). The junction had 5 bases not matched to a gene; V was cut back by 5 bases and J by 0 bases. CDR3 protein: CASSNSGRSSYEQYF. CDR3 DNA sequence: TGTGCCAGCAGCAACAGCGGGAGGAGCTCCTACGAGCAGTACTTC.

The table lists this clone with a count of one. A read error may account for a junction end that differs from germline. The rearrangement joins TRBV4-2 to TRBJ2-1; D might be TRBD2 (6 bases). Looked up from germline, CDR1 is LGHNA and CDR2 is YNFKEQ. The CDR3 spans 16 residues. The CDR3 spells CASSESPRDSFNEQFF. CDR3 coding DNA: TGTGCCAGCAGCGAAAGCCCCCGGGACTCCTTCAATGAGCAGTTCTTC.

The rearrangement links TRBV4-3 to TRBJ2-5; the D gene is possibly TRBD1 (6 bases). Trimming left V 3 bases short and J 2 bases short, with 13 bases between. The CDR3 is made up of 15 amino acids. From germline, CDR1 is LGHNA and CDR2 YSLEER. Here the CDR3 DNA reads TGCGCCAGCAGCCACTCGACAGGTTTGCAAGAGACCCAGTACTTC. It codes for CASSHSTGLQETQYF.

The chain employs TRBV18 and TRBJ2-1; 9 bases are shared with TRBD2. Per germline, CDR1 KGHSH and CDR2 LQKENI. The CDR3 extends over 16 amino acids. After removal of 3 bases from V and 7 bases from J, the junction contained 10 bases not matched to a gene. The CDR3 DNA follows: TGTGCCAGCTCACCGCACGGGCGGGAGGGCAGGAATGAGCAGTTCTTC. It is translated as CASSPHGREGRNEQFF.

The rearrangement links TRBV4-1 to TRBJ2-7; TRBD2 might be the D (5 bases). The V end was cut by 4 bases, the J end by 5 bases, with 18 bases between. The CDR3 has 15 amino acids. From germline, CDR1 is MGHRA and CDR2 YSYEKL. The DNA of the CDR3 is TGCGCCAGCAGCCCACTTAGCGTGGGGATGAACGAGCAGTACTTC. Amino acid sequence: CASSPLSVGMNEQYF.

The chain combines TRBV4-3 with TRBJ2-1, with D tentatively TRBD1 (5 bases). CDR3 length: 16 residues. The germline CDR1 and CDR2 sequences are LGHNA and YSLEER. V was shortened by 1 base and J by 2 bases, with 12 bases between the two germline ends. The CDR3 DNA is TGCGCCAGCAGCCAAGTTTGGCAGGGTGCCTACAATGAGCAGTTCTTC. This sequence encodes CASSQVWQGAYNEQFF.

This rearrangement joins TRBV7-2 to TRBJ2-3; TRBD1 matches at 9 bases. Germline V CDR1 and CDR2: SGHTA, FQGNSA. The CDR3 is made up of 15 amino acids. V was clipped by 2 bases and J by 7 bases; unmatched bases: 7. For the CDR3, the DNA is TGTGCCAGCAGCTTAAGACAGGGGGGTGGGTATACGCAGTATTTT. Amino acids: CASSLRQGGGYTQYF.

This chain joins TRBV5-6 and TRBJ1-5; D may be TRBD1 (6 bases). Germline loops: CDR1 SGHDT, CDR2 YYEEEE. Trimming took off 3 bases at V and 4 bases at J, with 14 bases between the two ends. This CDR3 spans 15 amino acids. DNA for the CDR3: TGTGCCAGCAGCTACATGGACAGCCTAAATCAGCCCCAGCATTTT. It encodes CASSYMDSLNQPQHF.

CDR3 in amino acids: CASSMRQGRGLEELFF. The DNA of the CDR3 is TGTGCCAGTAGTATGCGACAAGGTCGTGGGCTCGAGGAGCTGTTTTTT. V and J are TRBV19 and TRBJ2-2; no firm D call. Per the germline V gene, CDR1 is LNHDA and CDR2 is SQIVND (reference sequence). The CDR3 is made up of 16 amino acids. Trimming shortened V by 3 bases and J by 10 bases, and 21 bases separated the two germline ends.

V gene TRBV11-2 combines with J gene TRBJ2-7, with 8 nucleotides matching TRBD1. This CDR3 contains 18 residues. J gave up 3 bases and V 5 bases, and 18 bases lay outside the gene matches. Germline CDR1 and CDR2: SGHAT and FQNNGV. This chain's CDR3 is CASSPPFGQGALHYEQYF. As DNA, the CDR3 is TGTGCCAGCAGCCCACCCTTCGGGCAGGGGGCCCTTCACTACGAGCAGTACTTC.

V and J are TRBV11-2 and TRBJ2-7, with a possible D match to TRBD2 (5 bases). Germline V gives CDR1 SGHAT, CDR2 FQNNGV. This CDR3 is built from 16 residues. Trimming removed 3 bases from V and 3 bases from J, with 18 bases in between. The CDR3 DNA reads as TGTGCCAGCAGCTTTGCAGCGGATCGTTTTTTCTACGAGCAGTACTTC. Translating it yields CASSFAADRFFYEQYF.

This chain links TRBV5-6 with TRBJ2-6, with a possible D match to TRBD2 (6 bases). This CDR3 comprises 15 residues. Germline CDR1 reads SGHDT; CDR2 reads YYEEEE. Trimming removed 0 bases at V and 2 bases at J, with 6 bases between. DNA for the CDR3: TGTGCCAGCAGCTTGGGGGGGGCTGGGGCCAACGTCCTGACTTTC. Translation: CASSLGGAGANVLTF. The full variable domain, rest sourced from reference TRBV5-6 and TRBJ2-6, is DAGVTQSPTHLIKTRGQQVTLRCSPKSGHDTVSWYQQALGQGPQFIFQYYEEEERQRGNFPDRFSGHQFPNYSSELNVNALLLGDSALYLCASSLGGAGANVLTFGAGSRLTVL.

This chain links TRBV30 with TRBJ1-6, with D uncertain. V was clipped by 3 bases and J by 9 bases, with 15 bases between them. The length of the CDR3 is 14 residues. CDR1 and CDR2 from the germline V gene are GTSNPN and SVGIG (reference sequence). The CDR3 nucleotides are TGTGCCTGGAGGGCCACAGATTTAGGTTCACCCCTCCACTTT. Its protein is CAWRATDLGSPLHF.

The chain carries TRBV7-9 and TRBJ1-4, with D possibly matching TRBD1 (6 bases). V dropped 2 bases and J dropped 4 bases, with 17 bases sitting between them. The V gene's germline CDR1 is SEHNR and CDR2 FQNEAQ (reference sequence). This CDR3 spans 17 amino acids. The CDR3 DNA follows: TGTGCCAGCAGCTTAAGTCGAAATGGACAGCTTAATGAAAAACTGTTTTTT. It translates to CASSLSRNGQLNEKLFF.

The chain combines TRBV7-9 with TRBJ1-2; no firm D call. V was shortened by 6 bases and J by 3 bases, with 14 bases between the two germline ends. The CDR3 consists of 14 residues. CDR1 is SEHNR and CDR2 is FQNEAQ in the germline V gene (reference sequence). The CDR3 loop is CASSSTLSYYGYTF. For the CDR3, the DNA is TGTGCCAGCAGTTCGACTCTGTCCTACTATGGCTACACCTTC.

V is TRBV10-3 and J is TRBJ2-5; 10 bases agree with TRBD2. The CDR3 is 13 amino acids. V shed 6 bases and J 4 bases; nucleotides not matched to a gene: 2. Looked up from germline, CDR1 is ENHRY and CDR2 is SYGVKD. The CDR3 is CAIRLAGVETQYF. The CDR3 region has the DNA TGTGCCATCAGGCTAGCGGGAGTAGAGACCCAGTACTTC.